This TCR beta chain stems from a study of blood T cells in healthy people across ages. Study information: Using template switching, researchers captured about one barcoded beta molecule for each two T cells.

For the second PCR, which ran for about 6 to 11 cycles, a sample-barcoded 5' primer and a J-beta primer mix were used. TCRdb reanalysed the 5' RACE reads using MiXCR and keeps one entry per CDR3 protein. The sample lists about 720,000 distinct CDR3 sequences, around 25% seen once, with 3.7% in the top ten. Each sample yielded at least 6 million isolated PBMCs. The same sample was also studied in work on T cells of mothers and their children. That work contributes: Donation came from a few healthy Caucasian mothers together with their six children. Persisting microchimeric T cell clones went undetected.

This receptor was obtained from a boy between 5 and 17 years old in good health. Material for sequencing was blood.

The CDR3 region is CASRTGSLDNSPLHF. CDR3 sequence (DNA): TGTGCCAGCAGGACAGGGAGTCTAGATAATTCACCCCTCCACTTT. V is TRBV12-3 or TRBV12-4 and J is TRBJ1-6; TRBD1 agrees at 7 bases. The CDR3 runs to 15 residues. The V gene end was trimmed by 6 bases and the J gene end by 5 bases; junction bases not matched to a gene: 7.